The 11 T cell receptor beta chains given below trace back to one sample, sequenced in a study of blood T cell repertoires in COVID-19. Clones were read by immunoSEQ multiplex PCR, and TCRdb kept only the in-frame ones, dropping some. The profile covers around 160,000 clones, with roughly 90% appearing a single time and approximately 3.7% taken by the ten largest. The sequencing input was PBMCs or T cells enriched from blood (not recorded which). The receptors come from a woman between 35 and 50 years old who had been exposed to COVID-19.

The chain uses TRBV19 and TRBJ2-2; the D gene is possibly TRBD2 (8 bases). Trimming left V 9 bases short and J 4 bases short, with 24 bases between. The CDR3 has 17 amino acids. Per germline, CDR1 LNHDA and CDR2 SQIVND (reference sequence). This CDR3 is CASTQGGGGRSTGELFF. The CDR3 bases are TGTGCCAGCACGCAGGGGGGCGGGGGGCGAAGCACCGGGGAGCTGTTTTTT. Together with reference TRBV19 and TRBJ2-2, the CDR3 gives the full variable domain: DGGITQSPKYLFRKEGQNVTLSCEQNLNHDAMYWYRQDPGQGLRLIYYSQIVNDFQKGDIAEGYSVSREKKESFPLTVTSAQKNPTAFYLCASTQGGGGRSTGELFFGEGSRLTVL.

This CDR3 reads CASHRADSNTGELFF. The CDR3 DNA reads TGTGCCTCCCACAGGGCCGACTCCAACACCGGGGAGCTGTTTTTT. The rearrangement uses TRBV3-1 (or the pseudogene TRBV3-2) and TRBJ2-2, with D possibly being TRBD1 (6 bases). Trimming took off 11 bases at V and 2 bases at J, with 18 bases between the two ends. The germline V gene has CDR1 LGHDT and CDR2 YNNKEL (reference sequence). The CDR3 spans 15 residues.

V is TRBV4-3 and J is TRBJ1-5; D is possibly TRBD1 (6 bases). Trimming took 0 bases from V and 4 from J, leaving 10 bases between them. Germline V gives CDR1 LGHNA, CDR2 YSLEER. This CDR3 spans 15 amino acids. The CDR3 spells CASSQDSGANQPQHF. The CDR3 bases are TGCGCCAGCAGCCAAGATTCAGGGGCAAATCAGCCCCAGCATTTT.

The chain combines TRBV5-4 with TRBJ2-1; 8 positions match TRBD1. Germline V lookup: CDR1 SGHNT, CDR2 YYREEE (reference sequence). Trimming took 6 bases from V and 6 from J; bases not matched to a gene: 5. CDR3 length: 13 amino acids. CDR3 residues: CASTRTGFNEQFF. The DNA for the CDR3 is TGTGCCAGCACCCGGACAGGGTTCAATGAGCAGTTCTTC.

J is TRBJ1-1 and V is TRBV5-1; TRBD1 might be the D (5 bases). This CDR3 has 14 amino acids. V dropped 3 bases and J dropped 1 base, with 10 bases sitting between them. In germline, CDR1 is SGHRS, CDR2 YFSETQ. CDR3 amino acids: CASSSHTGNTEAFF. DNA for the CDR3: TGCGCCAGCAGCTCCCATACAGGGAACACTGAAGCTTTCTTT.

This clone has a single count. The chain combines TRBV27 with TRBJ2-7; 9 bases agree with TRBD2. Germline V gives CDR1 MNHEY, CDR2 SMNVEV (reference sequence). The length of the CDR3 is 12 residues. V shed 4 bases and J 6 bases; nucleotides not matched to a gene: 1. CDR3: CASSSLAGEQYF. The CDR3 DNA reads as TGTGCCAGCAGTTCACTAGCGGGCGAGCAGTACTTC.

This CDR3 reads CASSQETRGYEQYF. CDR3 in DNA: TGCGCCAGCAGCCAAGAGACTCGGGGCTACGAGCAGTACTTC. V gene TRBV4-3 combines with J gene TRBJ2-7; TRBD2 might be the D (5 bases). CDR3 length: 14 amino acids. Trimming removed 0 bases at V and 3 bases at J, with 9 bases between. CDR1 is LGHNA, CDR2 YSLEER, per germline.

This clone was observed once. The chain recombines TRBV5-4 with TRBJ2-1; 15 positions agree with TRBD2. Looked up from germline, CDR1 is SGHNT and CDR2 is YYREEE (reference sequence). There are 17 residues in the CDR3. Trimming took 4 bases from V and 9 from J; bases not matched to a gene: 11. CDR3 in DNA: TGTGCCAGCAGCCTTGGTGGACTAGCGGGGGGGCTGGGTGAGCAGTTCTTC. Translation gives CASSLGGLAGGLGEQFF.

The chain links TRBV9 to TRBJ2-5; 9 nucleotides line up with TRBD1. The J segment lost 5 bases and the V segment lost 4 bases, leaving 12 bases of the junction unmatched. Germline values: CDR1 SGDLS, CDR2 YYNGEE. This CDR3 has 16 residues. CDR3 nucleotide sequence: TGTGCCAGCAGCATCGGACAGGGACAGGGAGTTGAGACCCAGTACTTC. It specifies CASSIGQGQGVETQYF. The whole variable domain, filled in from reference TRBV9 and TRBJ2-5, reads DSGVTQTPKHLITATGQRVTLRCSPRSGDLSVYWYQQSLDQGLQFLIQYYNGEERAKGNILERFSAQQFPDLHSELNLSSLELGDSALYFCASSIGQGQGVETQYFGPGTRLLVL.

CDR3 in DNA: TGCGCCAGCAGCCAAGAGTTATTAGAGGTTGTGGGAGCCTACGAGCAGTACTTC. Residues: CASSQELLEVVGAYEQYF. The chain uses TRBV4-1 and TRBJ2-7, with D tentatively TRBD2 (5 bases). Germline V gene sequence: CDR1 MGHRA, CDR2 YSYEKL. V lost 0 bases to trimming and J lost 2 bases, with 20 bases between them. The CDR3 runs 18 residues.

The CDR3 spells CASSMGLGGEQYF. Here the CDR3 DNA reads TGCGCCAGCAGCATGGGCCTGGGGGGTGAGCAGTACTTC. The genes are TRBV5-1 and TRBJ2-7, with a weak D call TRBD2 (6 bases). V was cut by 4 bases and J by 7 bases, with 15 bases left in between. Germline loops: CDR1 SGHRS, CDR2 YFSETQ. The CDR3 totals 13 residues.